This T cell receptor beta chain stems from a study of patients and donors after allogeneic stem cell transplantation. The CDR3 consists of 15 residues. Trimming took off 0 bases at V and 2 bases at J, with 11 bases between the two ends. CDR1 is SGHKS and CDR2 is YYEKEE in the germline V gene (reference sequence). This clonotype was observed at least ten times. TCRdb reprocessed the RT-PCR reads via MiXCR and lists one record per CDR3 protein. The data hold approximately 160,000 distinct CDR3 sequences, with 25% to 35% observed a single time. The TCR was taken from a human donor who was either an allogeneic HSCT recipient or a stem cell or donor lymphocyte infusion donor (not recorded which). It is not recorded whose cells these are; they may come from a transplant donor. V usage is TRBV5-5 and J usage is TRBJ1-2, with D possibly being TRBD1 (6 bases). The sequencing input was blood, either unsorted or a sorted T cell fraction (not recorded which). For the CDR3, the DNA is TGTGCCAGCAGCTTGGCCTCAGGGGCCAACTATGGCTACACCTTC. Translated, it gives CASSLASGANYGYTF.